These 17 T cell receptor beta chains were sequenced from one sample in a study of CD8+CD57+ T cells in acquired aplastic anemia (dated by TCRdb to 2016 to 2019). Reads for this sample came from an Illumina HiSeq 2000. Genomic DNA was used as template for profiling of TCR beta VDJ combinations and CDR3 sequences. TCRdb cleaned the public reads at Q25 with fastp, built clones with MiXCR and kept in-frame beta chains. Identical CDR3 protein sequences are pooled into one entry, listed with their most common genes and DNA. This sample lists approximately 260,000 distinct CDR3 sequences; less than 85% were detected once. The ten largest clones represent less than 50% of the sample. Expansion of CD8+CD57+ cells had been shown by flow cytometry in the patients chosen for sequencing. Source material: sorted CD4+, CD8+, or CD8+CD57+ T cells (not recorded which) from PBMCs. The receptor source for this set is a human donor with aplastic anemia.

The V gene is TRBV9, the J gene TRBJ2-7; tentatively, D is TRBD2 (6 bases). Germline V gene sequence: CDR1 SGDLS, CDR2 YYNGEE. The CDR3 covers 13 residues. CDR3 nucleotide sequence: TGTGCCAGCAGCGTAGCGGGGACGGGGGTGAACACTGTC. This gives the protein CASSVAGTGVNTV.

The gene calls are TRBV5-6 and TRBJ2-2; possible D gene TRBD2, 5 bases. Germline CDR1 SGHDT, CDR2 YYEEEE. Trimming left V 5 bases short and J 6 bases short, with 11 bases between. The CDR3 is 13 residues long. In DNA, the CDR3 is TGTGCCAGCAGTTTAAACGGGGCCGGGGAGCTGTTTTTT. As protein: CASSLNGAGELFF.

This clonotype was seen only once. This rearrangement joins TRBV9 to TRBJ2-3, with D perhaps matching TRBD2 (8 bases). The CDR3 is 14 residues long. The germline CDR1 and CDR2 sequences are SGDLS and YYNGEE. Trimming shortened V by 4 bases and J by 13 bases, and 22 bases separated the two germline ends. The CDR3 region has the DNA TGTGCCAGCAGCTTATCGGGAGGGGGCACCAAGGAGTATTTT. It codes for CASSLSGGGTKEYF.

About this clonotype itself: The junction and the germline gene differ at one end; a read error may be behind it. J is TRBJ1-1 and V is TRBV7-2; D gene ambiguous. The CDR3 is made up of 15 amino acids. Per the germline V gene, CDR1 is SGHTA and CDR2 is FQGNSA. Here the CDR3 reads CASSQDLAGGYTAGF. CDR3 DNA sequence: TGCGCCAGCAGCCAAGACCTTGCAGGTGGCTACACCGCCGGCTTT.

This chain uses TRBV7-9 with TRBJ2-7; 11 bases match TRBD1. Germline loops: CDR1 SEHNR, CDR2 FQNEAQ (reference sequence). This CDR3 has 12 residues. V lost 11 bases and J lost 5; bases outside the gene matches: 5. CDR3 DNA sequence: TGTGCCGGACAGGGGGCTAGGGACGAGCAGTACGTC. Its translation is CAGQGARDEQYV.

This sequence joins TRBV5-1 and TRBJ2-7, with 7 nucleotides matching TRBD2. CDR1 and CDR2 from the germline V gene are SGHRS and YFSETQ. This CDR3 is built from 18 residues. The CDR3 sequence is CASSLGEGGKALSYEQYV. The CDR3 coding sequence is TGTGCCAGCAGCTTGGGGGAGGGCGGCAAAGCCCTTTCCTACGAGCAGTACGTC.

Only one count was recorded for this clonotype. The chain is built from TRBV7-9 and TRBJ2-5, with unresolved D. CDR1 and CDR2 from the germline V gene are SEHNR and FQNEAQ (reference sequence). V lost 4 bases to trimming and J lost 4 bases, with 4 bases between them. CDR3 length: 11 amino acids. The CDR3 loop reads CASSSLETQYF. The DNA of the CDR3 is TGTGCCAGCAGCTCTTTAGAGACCCAGTACTTC.

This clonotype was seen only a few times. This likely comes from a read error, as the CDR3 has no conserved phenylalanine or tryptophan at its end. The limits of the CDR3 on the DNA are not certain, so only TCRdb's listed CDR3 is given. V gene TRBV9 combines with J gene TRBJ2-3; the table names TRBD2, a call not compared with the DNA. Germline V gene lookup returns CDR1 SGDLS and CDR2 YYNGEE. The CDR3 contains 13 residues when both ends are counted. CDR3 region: CASGGGDRQGGNI.

CDR3 protein: CASGVKGQDDSPLHF. CDR3 nucleotide sequence: TGTGCCAGCGGAGTAAAAGGCCAGGACGATTCACCCCTCCACTTT. The rearrangement uses TRBV9 and TRBJ1-6, with D uncertain. The germline gives CDR1 SGDLS, CDR2 YYNGEE. V lost 7 bases to trimming and J lost 8 bases, with 19 bases between them. CDR3 length: 15 residues.

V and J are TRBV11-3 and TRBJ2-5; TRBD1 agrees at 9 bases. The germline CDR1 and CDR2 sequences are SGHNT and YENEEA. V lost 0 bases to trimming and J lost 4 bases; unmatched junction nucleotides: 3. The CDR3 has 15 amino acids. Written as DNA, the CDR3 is TGTGCCAGCAGCTTAGACCCGACAGGGGGAGAGACCCAGTACTTC. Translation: CASSLDPTGGETQYF.

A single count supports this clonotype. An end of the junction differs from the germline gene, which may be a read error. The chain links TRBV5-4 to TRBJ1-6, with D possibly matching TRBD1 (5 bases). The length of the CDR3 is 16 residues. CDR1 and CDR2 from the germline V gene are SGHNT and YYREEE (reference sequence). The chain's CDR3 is CASSQDKGGYNSPLHF. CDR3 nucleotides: TGCGCCAGCAGCCAGGACAAGGGCGGCTATAATTCACCCCTCCACTTT.

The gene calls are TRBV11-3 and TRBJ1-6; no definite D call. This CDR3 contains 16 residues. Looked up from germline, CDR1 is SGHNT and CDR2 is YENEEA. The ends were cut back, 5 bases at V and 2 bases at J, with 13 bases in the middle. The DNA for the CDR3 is TGTGCCAGCAGCGTCGACCTAACAGCCTATAATTCACCCCTCCACTTT. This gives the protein CASSVDLTAYNSPLHF. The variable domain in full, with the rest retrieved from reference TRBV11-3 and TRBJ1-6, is EAGVVQSPRYKIIEKKQPVAFWCNPISGHNTLYWYLQNLGQGPELLIRYENEEAVDDSQLPKDRFSAERLKGVDSTLKIQPAELGDSAVYLCASSVDLTAYNSPLHFGNGTRLTVT.

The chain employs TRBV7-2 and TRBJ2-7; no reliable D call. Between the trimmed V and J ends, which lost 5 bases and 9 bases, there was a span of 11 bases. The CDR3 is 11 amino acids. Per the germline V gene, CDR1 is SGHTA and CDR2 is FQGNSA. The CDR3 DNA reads TGTGCCAGCAGCCTATATGGCGGGCAGTACGTC. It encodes CASSLYGGQYV.

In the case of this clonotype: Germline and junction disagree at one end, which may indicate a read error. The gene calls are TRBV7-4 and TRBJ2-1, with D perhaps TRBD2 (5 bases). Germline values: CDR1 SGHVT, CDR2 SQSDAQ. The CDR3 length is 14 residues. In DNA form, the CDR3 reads TGTGCCAGCAGCTTACGGGGTGCCTACCATGAGCAGTTCTTC. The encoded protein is CASSLRGAYHEQFF.

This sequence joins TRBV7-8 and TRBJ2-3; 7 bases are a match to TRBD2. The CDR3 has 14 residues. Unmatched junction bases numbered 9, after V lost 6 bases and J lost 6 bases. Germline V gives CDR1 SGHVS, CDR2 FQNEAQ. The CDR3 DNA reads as TGTGCCAGCAGACTAGCGAGAGGTACCGATACGCAGTATTTT. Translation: CASRLARGTDTQYF.

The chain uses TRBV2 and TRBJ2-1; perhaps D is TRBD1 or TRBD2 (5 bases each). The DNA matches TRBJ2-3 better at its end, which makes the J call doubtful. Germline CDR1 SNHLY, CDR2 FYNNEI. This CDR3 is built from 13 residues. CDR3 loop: CASGHGVTGRQYF. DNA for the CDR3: TGTGCCAGCGGACACGGAGTAACGGGAAGGCAGTATTTT.

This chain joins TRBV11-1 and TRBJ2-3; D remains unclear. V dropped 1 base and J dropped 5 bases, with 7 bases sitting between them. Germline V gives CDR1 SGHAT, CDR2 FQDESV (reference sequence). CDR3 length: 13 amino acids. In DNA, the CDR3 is TGTGCCAGCAGCTTAGGTCCCGAAGATACGCAGTATTTT. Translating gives CASSLGPEDTQYF.